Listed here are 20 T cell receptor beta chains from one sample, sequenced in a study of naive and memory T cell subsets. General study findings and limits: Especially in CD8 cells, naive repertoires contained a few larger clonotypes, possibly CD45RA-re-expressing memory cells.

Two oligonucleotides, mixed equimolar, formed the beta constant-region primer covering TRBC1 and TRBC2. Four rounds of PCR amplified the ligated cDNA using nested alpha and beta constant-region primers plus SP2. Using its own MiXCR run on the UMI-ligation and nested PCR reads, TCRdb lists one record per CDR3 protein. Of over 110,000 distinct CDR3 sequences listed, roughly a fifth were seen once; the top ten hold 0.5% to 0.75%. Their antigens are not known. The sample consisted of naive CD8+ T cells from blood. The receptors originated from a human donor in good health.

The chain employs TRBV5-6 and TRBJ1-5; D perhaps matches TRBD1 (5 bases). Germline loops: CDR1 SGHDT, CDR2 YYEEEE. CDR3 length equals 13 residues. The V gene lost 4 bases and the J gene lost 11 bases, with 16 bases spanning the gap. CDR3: CASSRGADVSQHF. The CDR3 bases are TGTGCCAGCAGCAGGGGCGCAGATGTGTCCCAGCATTTT.

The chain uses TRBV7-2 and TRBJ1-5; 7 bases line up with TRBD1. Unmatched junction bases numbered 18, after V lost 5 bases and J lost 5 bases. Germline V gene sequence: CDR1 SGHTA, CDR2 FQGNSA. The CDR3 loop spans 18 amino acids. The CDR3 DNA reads TGTGCCAGCAGCACTAGACCGTTCGGAGACAGGGATGATCAGCCCCAGCATTTT. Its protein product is CASSTRPFGDRDDQPQHF.

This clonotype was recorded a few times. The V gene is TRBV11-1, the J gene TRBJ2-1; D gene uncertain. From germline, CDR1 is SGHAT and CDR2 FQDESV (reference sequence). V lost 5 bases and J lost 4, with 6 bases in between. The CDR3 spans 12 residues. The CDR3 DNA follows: TGTGCCAGCAGCCCCAGATACAATGAGCAGTTCTTC. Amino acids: CASSPRYNEQFF. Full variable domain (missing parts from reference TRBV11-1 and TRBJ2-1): EAEVAQSPRYKITEKSQAVAFWCDPISGHATLYWYRQILGQGPELLVQFQDESVVDDSQLPKDRFSAERLKGVDSTLKIQPAELGDSAMYLCASSPRYNEQFFGPGTRLTVL.

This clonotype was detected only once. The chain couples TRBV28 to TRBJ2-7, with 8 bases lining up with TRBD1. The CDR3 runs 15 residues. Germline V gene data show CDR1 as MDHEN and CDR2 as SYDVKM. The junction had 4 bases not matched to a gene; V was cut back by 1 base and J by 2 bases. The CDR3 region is CASSLFGTGTYEQYF. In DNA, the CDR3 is TGTGCCAGCAGTTTATTTGGGACAGGAACCTACGAGCAGTACTTC. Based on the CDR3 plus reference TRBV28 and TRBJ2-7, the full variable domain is DVKVTQSSRYLVKRTGEKVFLECVQDMDHENMFWYRQDPGLGLRLIYFSYDVKMKEKGDIPEGYSVSREKKERFSLILESASTNQTSMYLCASSLFGTGTYEQYFGPGTRLTVT.

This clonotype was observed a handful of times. CDR3 sequence reads: CASSELFSGANVLTF. For the CDR3, the DNA is TGTGCCAGCAGTGAACTTTTCTCTGGGGCCAACGTCCTGACTTTC. The rearrangement uses TRBV2 and TRBJ2-6; no reliable D call. With 2 bases removed from V and 0 bases from J, the gap between germline ends came to 5 bases. The CDR3 covers 15 residues. CDR1 is SNHLY, CDR2 FYNNEI, per germline.

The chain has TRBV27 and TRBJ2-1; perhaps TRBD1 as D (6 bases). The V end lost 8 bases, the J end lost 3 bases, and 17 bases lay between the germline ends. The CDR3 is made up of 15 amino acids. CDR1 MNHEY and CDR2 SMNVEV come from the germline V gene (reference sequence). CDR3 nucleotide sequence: TGTGCCAGCGCGATCGGGACACCTGACTACAATGAGCAGTTCTTC. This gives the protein CASAIGTPDYNEQFF.

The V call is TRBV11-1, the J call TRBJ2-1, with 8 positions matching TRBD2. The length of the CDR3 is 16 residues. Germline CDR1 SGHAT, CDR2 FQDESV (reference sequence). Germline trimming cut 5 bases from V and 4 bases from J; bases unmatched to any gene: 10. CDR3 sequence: CASSTLAGSLYNEQFF. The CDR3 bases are TGTGCCAGCAGCACCCTAGCGGGTTCCCTTTACAATGAGCAGTTCTTC.

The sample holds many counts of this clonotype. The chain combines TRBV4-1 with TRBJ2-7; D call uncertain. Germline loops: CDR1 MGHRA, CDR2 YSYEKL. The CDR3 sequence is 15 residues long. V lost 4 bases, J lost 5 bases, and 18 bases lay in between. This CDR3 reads CASSPTRTDAHEQYF. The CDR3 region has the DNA TGCGCCAGCAGCCCAACACGGACGGACGCCCACGAGCAGTACTTC.

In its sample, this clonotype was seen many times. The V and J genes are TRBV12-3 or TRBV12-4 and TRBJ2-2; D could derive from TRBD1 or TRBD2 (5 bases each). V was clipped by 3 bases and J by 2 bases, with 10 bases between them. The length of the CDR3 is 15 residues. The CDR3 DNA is TGTGCCAGCAGTTTTGTGGGGGTCAACACCGGGGAGCTGTTTTTT. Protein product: CASSFVGVNTGELFF.

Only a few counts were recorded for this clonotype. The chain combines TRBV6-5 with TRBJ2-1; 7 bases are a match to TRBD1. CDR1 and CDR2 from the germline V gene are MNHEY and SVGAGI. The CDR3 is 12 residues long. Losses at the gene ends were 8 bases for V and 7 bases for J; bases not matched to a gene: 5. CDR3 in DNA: TGTGCCAGCCGACAGGGAAGTAATGAGCAGTTCTTC. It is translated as CASRQGSNEQFF.

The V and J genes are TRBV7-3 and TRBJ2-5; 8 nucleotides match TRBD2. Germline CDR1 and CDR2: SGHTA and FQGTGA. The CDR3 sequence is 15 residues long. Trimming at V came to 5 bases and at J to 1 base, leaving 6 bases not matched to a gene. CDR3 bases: TGTGCCAGCAGCCGCGGGGGGAGCGCCCAAGAGACCCAGTACTTC. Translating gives CASSRGGSAQETQYF.

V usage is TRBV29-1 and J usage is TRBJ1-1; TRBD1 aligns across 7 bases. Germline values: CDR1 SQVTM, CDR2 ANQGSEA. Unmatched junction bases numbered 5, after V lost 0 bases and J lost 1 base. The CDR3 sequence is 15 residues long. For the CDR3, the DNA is TGCAGCGTTGAAGATTTACAGGGGAGGAACACTGAAGCTTTCTTT. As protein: CSVEDLQGRNTEAFF.

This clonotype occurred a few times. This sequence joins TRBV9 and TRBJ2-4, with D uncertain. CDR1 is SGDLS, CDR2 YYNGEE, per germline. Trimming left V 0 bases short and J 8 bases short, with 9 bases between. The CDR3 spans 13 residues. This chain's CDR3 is CASSVGGVDIQYF. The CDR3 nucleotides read TGTGCCAGCAGCGTAGGAGGTGTAGACATTCAGTACTTC.

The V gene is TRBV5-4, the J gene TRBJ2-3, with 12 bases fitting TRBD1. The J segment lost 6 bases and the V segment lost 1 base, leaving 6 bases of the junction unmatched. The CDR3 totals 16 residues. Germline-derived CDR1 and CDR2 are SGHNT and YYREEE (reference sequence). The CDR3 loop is CASSLPGQGASDTQYF. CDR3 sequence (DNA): TGTGCCAGCAGCTTGCCGGGACAGGGGGCGTCGGATACGCAGTATTTT.

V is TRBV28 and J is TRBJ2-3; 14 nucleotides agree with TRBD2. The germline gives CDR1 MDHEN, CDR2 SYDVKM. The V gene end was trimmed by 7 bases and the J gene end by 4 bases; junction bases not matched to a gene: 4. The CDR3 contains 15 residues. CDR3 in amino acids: CASISGLAGADTQYF. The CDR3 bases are TGTGCCAGCATTTCGGGACTAGCGGGAGCAGATACGCAGTATTTT.

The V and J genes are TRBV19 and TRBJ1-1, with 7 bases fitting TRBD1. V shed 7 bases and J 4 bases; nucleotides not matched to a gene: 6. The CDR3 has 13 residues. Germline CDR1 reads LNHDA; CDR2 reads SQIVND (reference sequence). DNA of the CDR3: TGTGCCAGTACTGAGGGGGCAGGCACTGAAGCTTTCTTT. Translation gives CASTEGAGTEAFF.

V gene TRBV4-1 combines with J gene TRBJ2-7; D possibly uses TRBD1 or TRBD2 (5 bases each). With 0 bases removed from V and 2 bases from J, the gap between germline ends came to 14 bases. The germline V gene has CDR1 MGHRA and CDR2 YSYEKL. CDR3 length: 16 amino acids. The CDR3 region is CASSQDPGQGPYEQYF. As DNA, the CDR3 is TGCGCCAGCAGCCAAGATCCCGGCCAGGGACCCTACGAGCAGTACTTC.

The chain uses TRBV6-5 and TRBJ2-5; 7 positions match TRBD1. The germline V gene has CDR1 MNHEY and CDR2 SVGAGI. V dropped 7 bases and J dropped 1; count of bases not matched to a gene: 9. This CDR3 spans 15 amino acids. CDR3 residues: CASTSNPGGQETQYF. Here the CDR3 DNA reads TGTGCCAGCACTTCAAATCCAGGGGGCCAAGAGACCCAGTACTTC.

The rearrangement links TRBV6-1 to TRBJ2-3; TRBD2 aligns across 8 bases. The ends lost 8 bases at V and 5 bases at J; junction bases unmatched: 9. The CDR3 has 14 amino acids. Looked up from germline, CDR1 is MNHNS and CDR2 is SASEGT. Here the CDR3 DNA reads TGTGCCAGCTCTCCGGGACTAGTGTTAGATACGCAGTATTTT. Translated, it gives CASSPGLVLDTQYF.

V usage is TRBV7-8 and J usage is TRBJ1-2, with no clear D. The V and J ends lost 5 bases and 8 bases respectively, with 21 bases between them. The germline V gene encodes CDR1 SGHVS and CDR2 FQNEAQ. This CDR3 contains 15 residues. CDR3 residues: CASSPTRRREEGYTF. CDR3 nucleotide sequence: TGTGCCAGCAGCCCCACTCGCCGAAGGGAAGAGGGCTACACCTTC.